Listed below are T cell receptor beta chains from one sample, sequenced in a study of early T cells in non-severe SARS-CoV-2 infection. TCRdb reprocessed the 5' RACE reads with MiXCR, giving one entry per CDR3 protein. This sample has 45,000 to 65,000 distinct CDR3 sequences, with approximately 11% found just once. Sequenced: whole blood. The source is an adult who was a healthcare worker with PCR-confirmed SARS-CoV-2 infection or an uninfected control (not recorded which). Both conserved end residues are part of each CDR3. Each record gives: D gene, J gene, V gene, clone size, CDR3 length, CDR3 protein, CDR3 DNA. A D gene is named only where the DNA matches it firmly. Size is stated for part of the rows, as once, few or many counts, or as a class when the clone is expanded.

NA	TRBJ2-5	TRBV7-9	few	15	CASSSPTGGGETQYF	TGTGCCAGCAGCTCCCCGACAGGAGGAGGAGAGACCCAGTACTTC
NA	TRBJ2-7	TRBV5-1	many	14	CASSNRDVSEEQYF	TGCGCCAGCAGCAACCGGGACGTGTCGGAAGAGCAGTACTTC
NA	TRBJ2-3	TRBV6-5	medium-sized	15	CASSYMGRITDTQYF	TGTGCCAGCAGTTACATGGGACGGATCACAGATACGCAGTATTTT
NA	TRBJ1-3	TRBV9	many	16	CASSGRNSRSGNTIYF	TGTGCCAGCAGCGGACGGAACTCCCGCTCTGGAAACACCATATATTTT
NA	TRBJ2-1	TRBV7-3	NA	15	CASSSTESSYNEQFF	TGTGCCAGCAGCTCGACAGAGAGCTCCTACAATGAGCAGTTCTTC
NA	TRBJ1-5	TRBV4-1	many	17	CASSQPFSKGSNQPQHF	TGCGCCAGCAGCCAGCCCTTTTCGAAGGGGAGCAATCAGCCCCAGCATTTT
NA	TRBJ2-7	TRBV10-3	NA	14	CAITSEGENYEQYF	TGTGCCATCACCTCGGAGGGAGAGAACTACGAGCAGTACTTC
NA	TRBJ1-5	TRBV28	few	12	CASNTGYQPQHF	TGTGCCAGTAACACTGGGTATCAGCCCCAGCATTTT
NA	TRBJ2-3	TRBV7-2	many	12	CASSAARDTQYF	TGTGCCAGCAGCGCAGCAAGGGATACGCAGTATTTT
NA	TRBJ2-1	TRBV14	many	15	CASSQVGGPYNEQFF	TGTGCCAGCAGCCAAGTAGGGGGACCCTACAATGAGCAGTTCTTC
NA	TRBJ1-6	TRBV7-2	many	13	CASSVSLNSPLHF	TGTGCCAGCAGCGTATCTTTAAATTCACCCCTCCACTTT
NA	TRBJ1-6	TRBV20-1	few	12	CSASNGNSPLHF	TGCAGTGCTAGTAACGGAAATTCACCCCTCCACTTT
NA	TRBJ1-5	TRBV4-3	NA	13	CASSQTLRQPQHF	TGCGCCAGCAGCCAAACGCTGCGGCAGCCCCAGCATTTT
NA	TRBJ1-2	TRBV12-3/TRBV12-4	NA	13	CASSPGLGYGYTF	TGTGCCAGCAGCCCCGGGCTGGGCTATGGCTACACCTTC
NA	TRBJ1-2	TRBV9	many	13	CASSVEGIYGYTF	TGTGCCAGCAGCGTAGAGGGAATCTATGGCTACACCTTC
NA	TRBJ2-1	TRBV11-2	NA	15	CASSLRVTMDNEQFF	TGTGCCAGCAGCTTGAGGGTGACTATGGACAATGAGCAGTTCTTC
NA	TRBJ2-7	TRBV6-5	many	12	CASSSSLGEQYF	TGTGCCAGCAGCTCGTCTTTGGGGGAGCAGTACTTC